This TCR beta chain is from a study of T cell repertoires in ileal Crohn's disease. For the study at large: Thiopurines (11) or anti-TNF agents (roughly 17) were given postoperatively to about half.

Data came from immunoSEQ multiplex PCR; TCRdb stores just in-frame clones and leaves some out. The data hold some 4,000 clones, with less than 70% observed a single time. V shed 0 bases and J shed 6 bases, with 9 bases lying between them. The germline V gene encodes CDR1 MGHRA and CDR2 YSYEKL. The CDR3 has 14 amino acids. Study-level findings and limits: Endoscopic recurrence occurred in every patient whose clonality exceeded 26.8%. Compared with CD4 T cells, sorted CD8 cells carried more expanded clones.

This clone was recorded a few times. Its antigen is not identified. Sequenced material: ileal tissue. This receptor was identified in an adult with Crohn's disease. The chain carries TRBV4-1 and TRBJ2-1; D ambiguous. The CDR3 coding sequence is TGCGCCAGCAGCCAAGAAACAACAACCAATGAGCAGTTCTTC. Protein sequence: CASSQETTTNEQFF.